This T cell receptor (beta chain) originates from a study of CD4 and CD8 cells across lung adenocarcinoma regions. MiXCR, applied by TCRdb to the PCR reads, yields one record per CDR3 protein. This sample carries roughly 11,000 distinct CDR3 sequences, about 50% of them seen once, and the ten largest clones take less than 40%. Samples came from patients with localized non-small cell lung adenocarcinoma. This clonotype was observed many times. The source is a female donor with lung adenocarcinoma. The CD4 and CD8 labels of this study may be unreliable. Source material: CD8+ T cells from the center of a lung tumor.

The CDR3 loop reads CASSEATGTGEETQYF. The CDR3, as DNA: TGTGCCAGCAGTGAAGCGACCGGGACAGGGGAAGAGACCCAGTACTTC. This chain links TRBV6-1 with TRBJ2-5, with 10 bases aligning to TRBD1. Germline-derived CDR1 and CDR2 are MNHNS and SASEGT. The trim removed 0 bases at V and 3 bases at J, leaving 4 bases unmatched. The CDR3 consists of 16 residues.